This entry describes one T cell receptor beta chain. These data come from a study of blood T cell repertoires in COVID-19. Germline V gene lookup returns CDR1 LGHDT and CDR2 YNNKEL (reference sequence). This CDR3 region has 16 residues. V lost 4 bases to trimming and J lost 3 bases; unmatched junction nucleotides: 7. This table comes from immunoSEQ multiplex PCR, and its TCRdb copy is limited to in-frame clones, with some not included. The sample has around 310,000 clones, almost 90% seen once. The chain carries TRBV3-1 (or the pseudogene TRBV3-2) and TRBJ2-3, with TRBD2 identical over 10 bases. Specimen: peripheral blood. The receptor was isolated from a woman aged 40 to 50 with COVID-19, enrolled during active disease. The CDR3 nucleotides are TGTGCCAGCAGCCTCGACCTAGCGGGGGCGACAGATACGCAGTATTTT. Its translation: CASSLDLAGATDTQYF.